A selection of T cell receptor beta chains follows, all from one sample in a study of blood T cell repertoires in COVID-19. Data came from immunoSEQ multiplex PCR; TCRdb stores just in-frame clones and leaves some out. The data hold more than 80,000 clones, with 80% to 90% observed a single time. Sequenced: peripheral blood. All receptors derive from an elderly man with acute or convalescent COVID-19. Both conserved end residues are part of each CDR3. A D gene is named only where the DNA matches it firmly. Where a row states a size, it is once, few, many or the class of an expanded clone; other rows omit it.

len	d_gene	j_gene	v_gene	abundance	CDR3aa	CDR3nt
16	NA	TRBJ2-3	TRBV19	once	CASSTNRGGSTDTQYF	TGTGCCAGTAGTACGAACCGTGGGGGGAGCACAGATACGCAGTATTTT
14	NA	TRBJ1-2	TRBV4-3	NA	CASSQDSGVGGYTF	TGCGCCAGCAGCCAAGATTCGGGAGTGGGAGGCTACACCTTC
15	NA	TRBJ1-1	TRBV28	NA	CASLRDSRGYTEAFF	TGTGCCAGTCTCCGGGACTCAAGAGGGTACACTGAAGCTTTCTTT
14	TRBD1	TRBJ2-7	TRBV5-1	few	CASSLQGSSYEQYF	TGCGCCAGCAGCTTACAGGGGAGCTCCTACGAGCAGTACTTC
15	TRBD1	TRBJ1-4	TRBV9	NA	CASSVQGGTNEKLFF	TGTGCCAGCAGCGTCCAGGGGGGAACTAATGAAAAACTGTTTTTT
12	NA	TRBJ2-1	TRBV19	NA	CASSLTGDEQFF	TGTGCCAGTAGCCTAACAGGAGACGAGCAGTTCTTC
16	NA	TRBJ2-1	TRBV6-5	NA	CASSSPGGRGGDEQFF	TGTGCCAGCAGTTCCCCAGGGGGGCGGGGTGGGGATGAGCAGTTCTTC
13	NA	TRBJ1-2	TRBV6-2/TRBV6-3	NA	CASSYRGLYGYTF	TGTGCCAGCAGTTACAGAGGGCTTTATGGCTACACCTTC
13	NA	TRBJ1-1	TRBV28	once	CASNYRVVGEAFF	TGTGCCAGCAATTACAGGGTGGTCGGTGAAGCTTTCTTT
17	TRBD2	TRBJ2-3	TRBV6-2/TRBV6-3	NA	CASSPGLAGGLADTQYF	TGTGCCAGCAGCCCCGGACTAGCGGGAGGGCTGGCAGATACGCAGTATTTT
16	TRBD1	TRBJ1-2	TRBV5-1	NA	CASSLGWTGLNYGYTF	TGCGCCAGCAGCTTGGGATGGACAGGACTTAACTATGGCTACACCTTC
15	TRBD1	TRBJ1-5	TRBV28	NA	CASESGGLSNQPQHF	TGTGCCAGCGAATCAGGGGGCCTTAGCAATCAGCCCCAGCATTTT
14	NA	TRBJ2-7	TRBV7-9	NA	CASSLGYRESEQYF	TGTGCCAGCAGCTTAGGGTACAGGGAGAGCGAGCAGTACTTC
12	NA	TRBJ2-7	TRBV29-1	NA	CSVRGNSYEQYF	TGCAGCGTTAGGGGCAACTCCTACGAGCAGTACTTC
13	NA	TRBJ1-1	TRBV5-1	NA	CASSLSFSTEAFF	TGCGCCAGCAGCTTGAGTTTTAGCACTGAAGCTTTCTTT
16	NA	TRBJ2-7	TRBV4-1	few	CASSQDPGVPSYEQYF	TGCGCCAGCAGCCAAGATCCCGGGGTTCCCTCCTACGAGCAGTACTTC
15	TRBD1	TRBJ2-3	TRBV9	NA	CASSAFPGQGVPQYF	TGTGCCAGCAGCGCCTTCCCGGGACAGGGAGTCCCGCAGTATTTT
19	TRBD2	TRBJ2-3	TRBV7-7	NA	CASSLADWGGRAVSDTQYF	TGTGCTAGCAGCTTAGCGGATTGGGGCGGGAGGGCCGTTTCAGATACGCAGTATTTT
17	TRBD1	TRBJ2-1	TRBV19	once	CASSIGGGTGQYNEQFF	TGTGCCAGTAGTATCGGAGGAGGGACAGGGCAATACAATGAGCAGTTCTTC
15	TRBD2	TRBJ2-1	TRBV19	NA	CASSISGSSYNEQFF	TGTGCCAGTAGTATAAGCGGGAGCTCCTACAATGAGCAGTTCTTC
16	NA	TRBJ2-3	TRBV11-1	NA	CASTPSLEAEVDTQYF	TGTGCCAGCACCCCGAGCTTAGAAGCGGAGGTAGATACGCAGTATTTT
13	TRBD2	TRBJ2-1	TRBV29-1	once	CSVSASGYNEQFF	TGCAGCGTATCAGCTAGCGGTTACAATGAGCAGTTCTTC
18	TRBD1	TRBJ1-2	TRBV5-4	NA	CASSRFTRGGTQDYGYTF	TGTGCCAGCAGCCGTTTCACGAGAGGGGGCACCCAAGATTATGGCTACACCTTC
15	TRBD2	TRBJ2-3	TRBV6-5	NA	CATRPIAGGTDTQYF	TGTGCCACCAGGCCCATAGCGGGAGGCACAGATACGCAGTATTTT